The 27 T cell receptor beta chains in this list originate from one sample, sequenced in a study of T cell repertoires in cytomegalovirus infection. These receptors are not linked to any known antigen. TCRdb re-analysed the reads in MiXCR, keeping a single row per CDR3 protein. The sample contains 100,000 to 150,000 distinct CDR3 sequences, 20% to 30% of which appear only once. The sample was PBMCs, sequenced either directly or after in vitro stimulation (not recorded which). The source of these receptors is a human donor in good health (CMV status not recorded). Some clones in this sample may be carry-over from other donors' samples.

The chain has TRBV5-6 and TRBJ2-3; 9 nucleotides align to TRBD2. The CDR3 has 16 amino acids. Germline CDR1 reads SGHDT; CDR2 reads YYEEEE. The V segment lost 4 bases and the J segment 1 base; nucleotides outside the gene matches: 7. The CDR3 DNA is TGTGCCAGCAGCACCGGGACTAGCAGACGCACAGATACGCAGTATTTT. Its translation is CASSTGTSRRTDTQYF.

This chain links TRBV2 with TRBJ2-1; D call uncertain. Per germline, CDR1 SNHLY and CDR2 FYNNEI. V dropped 6 bases and J dropped 3 bases, with 12 bases sitting between them. CDR3 length: 14 amino acids. The CDR3, as DNA: TGTGCCAGCAGGCCCCCCACTTACTACAATGAGCAGTTCTTC. Translation gives CASRPPTYYNEQFF.

This clonotype has ten or more counts. This chain links TRBV7-2 with TRBJ2-3; tentatively, D is TRBD2 (6 bases). This CDR3 spans 12 amino acids. Trimming removed 8 bases from V and 2 bases from J, with 8 bases in between. Germline values: CDR1 SGHTA, CDR2 FQGNSA. The CDR3 coding sequence is TGTGCCAGCGGACTAATCACAGATACGCAGTATTTT. Its translation: CASGLITDTQYF. Based on the CDR3 plus reference TRBV7-2 and TRBJ2-3, the full variable domain is GAGVSQSPSNKVTEKGKDVELRCDPISGHTALYWYRQSLGQGLEFLIYFQGNSAPDKSGLPSDRFSAERTGGSVSTLTIQRTQQEDSAVYLCASGLITDTQYFGPGTRLTVL.

This clonotype showed up just a few times. This chain uses TRBV7-3 with TRBJ2-3; 10 nucleotides agree with TRBD2. This CDR3 is 14 amino acids long. Germline V gives CDR1 SGHTA, CDR2 FQGTGA. With V trimmed by 7 bases and J by 6 bases, 7 bases remained unmatched. The CDR3 region is CASTELAGPDTQYF. In DNA, the CDR3 is TGTGCCAGCACCGAACTAGCGGGACCGGATACGCAGTATTTT.

The V call is TRBV19, the J call TRBJ1-2; D remains ambiguous. The CDR3 length is 15 residues. V lost 5 bases to trimming and J lost 5 bases, with 18 bases between them. Germline CDR1 is LNHDA and CDR2 is SQIVND (reference sequence). CDR3 loop: CASSSPGGIVYGYTF. The CDR3 coding sequence is TGTGCCAGTAGTTCCCCGGGAGGGATCGTTTATGGCTACACCTTC.

J is TRBJ2-7 and V is TRBV3-1; 7 bases align to TRBD2. This CDR3 region has 14 residues. V lost 2 bases and J lost 0; bases outside the gene matches: 1. Germline CDR1 is LGHDT and CDR2 is YNNKEL (reference sequence). The CDR3 nucleotides are TGTGCCAGCAGCCAAAGGACTAGCTCCTACGAGCAGTACTTC. It is translated as CASSQRTSSYEQYF.

The genes are TRBV29-1 and TRBJ1-1; D unclear. Per germline, CDR1 SQVTM and CDR2 ANQGSEA. Trimming removed 8 bases from V and 3 bases from J, with 16 bases in between. This CDR3 has 13 amino acids. For the CDR3, the DNA is TGCAGCACCTACCTAGGGAGGTACACTGAAGCTTTCTTT. The encoded protein is CSTYLGRYTEAFF.

This clonotype has at least ten counts. The CDR3 nucleotides read TGTGCCAGCAGCTTAACCGGGACAGGGCTTTCACCCCTCCACTTT. This gives the protein CASSLTGTGLSPLHF. The chain joins TRBV7-9 to TRBJ1-6, with TRBD1 matching over 9 bases. CDR1 is SEHNR, CDR2 FQNEAQ, per germline (reference sequence). V dropped 2 bases and J dropped 9; count of bases not matched to a gene: 5. CDR3 length: 15 amino acids.

The chain recombines TRBV19 with TRBJ1-1; TRBD1 aligns across 7 bases. The CDR3 runs 14 residues. J was trimmed by 8 bases and V by 7 bases; bases with no gene match: 13. Germline values: CDR1 LNHDA, CDR2 SQIVND (reference sequence). Here the CDR3 DNA reads TGTGCCAGTAAAACGACAGGGATCTTTAACGAAGCTTTCTTT. Its translation: CASKTTGIFNEAFF. Combining the CDR3 with reference TRBV19 and TRBJ1-1 gives the whole variable domain DGGITQSPKYLFRKEGQNVTLSCEQNLNHDAMYWYRQDPGQGLRLIYYSQIVNDFQKGDIAEGYSVSREKKESFPLTVTSAQKNPTAFYLCASKTTGIFNEAFFGQGTRLTVV.

The chain links TRBV7-2 to TRBJ2-7; 13 nucleotides match TRBD2. Per the germline V gene, CDR1 is SGHTA and CDR2 is FQGNSA. V shed 5 bases and J 3 bases; nucleotides not matched to a gene: 1. This CDR3 comprises 14 residues. CDR3 region: CASSGTSGNYEQYF. The CDR3 nucleotides read TGTGCCAGCAGCGGGACTAGCGGGAACTACGAGCAGTACTTC.

The V gene is TRBV6-1, the J gene TRBJ1-2; 9 positions agree with TRBD1. This CDR3 spans 15 amino acids. V dropped 2 bases and J dropped 1; count of bases not matched to a gene: 2. The germline V gene encodes CDR1 MNHNS and CDR2 SASEGT. CDR3 sequence: CASSEMTGGNYGYTF. CDR3 DNA sequence: TGTGCCAGCAGTGAAATGACAGGGGGTAACTATGGCTACACCTTC.

This clonotype was counted ten times or more. The rearrangement joins TRBV7-2 to TRBJ2-7; 11 nucleotides line up with TRBD2. The germline V gene encodes CDR1 SGHTA and CDR2 FQGNSA. The CDR3 loop spans 15 amino acids. The ends lost 5 bases at V and 5 bases at J; junction bases unmatched: 8. The CDR3 here is CASSRTSGSFDEQYF. CDR3 bases: TGTGCCAGCAGCCGAACTAGCGGGAGTTTCGACGAGCAGTACTTC.

J is TRBJ2-1 and V is TRBV19; possibly TRBD1 for D (5 bases). This CDR3 spans 14 amino acids. Germline CDR1 is LNHDA and CDR2 is SQIVND (reference sequence). With 3 bases removed from V and 8 bases from J, the gap between germline ends came to 14 bases. The CDR3 region is CASSISGFWDEQFF. DNA for the CDR3: TGTGCCAGTAGTATTTCAGGGTTTTGGGATGAGCAGTTCTTC. The whole variable domain, remainder taken from reference TRBV19 and TRBJ2-1, is DGGITQSPKYLFRKEGQNVTLSCEQNLNHDAMYWYRQDPGQGLRLIYYSQIVNDFQKGDIAEGYSVSREKKESFPLTVTSAQKNPTAFYLCASSISGFWDEQFFGPGTRLTVL.

This clonotype came up a few times. CDR3 in DNA: TGCGCCAGCAGTAAACTCTCGCGGGAACAGGGGGTGGATACGCAGTATTTT. Translating gives CASSKLSREQGVDTQYF. V and J are TRBV23-1 and TRBJ2-3; 8 bases agree with TRBD1. TRBV23-1 is treated as an ORF (open reading frame) with a function not yet certain. V gave up 5 bases and J gave up 6 bases; unmatched junction bases: 16. This CDR3 spans 17 amino acids.

The J gene is TRBJ2-7, the V gene TRBV4-3; unclear D gene. V dropped 1 base and J dropped 4 bases, with 8 bases sitting between them. CDR1 is LGHNA, CDR2 YSLEER, per germline. CDR3 length equals 13 residues. CDR3 amino acids: CASSQGWGYEQYF. Here the CDR3 DNA reads TGCGCCAGCAGCCAAGGATGGGGTTACGAGCAGTACTTC.

The genes are TRBV27 and TRBJ2-1; D perhaps matches TRBD1 (7 bases). The CDR3 loop spans 15 amino acids. The V gene lost 4 bases and the J gene lost 8 bases, with 18 bases spanning the gap. Germline CDR1 is MNHEY and CDR2 is SMNVEV (reference sequence). CDR3 DNA sequence: TGTGCCAGCAGTTGGGCCGGCCAGGGGGGCCATGAGCAGTTCTTC. Its translation is CASSWAGQGGHEQFF.

This clonotype was counted ten times or more. The CDR3 bases are TGTGCCAGCAGCTGGGGACCTGAAGCTTTCTTT. It specifies CASSWGPEAFF. The J gene is TRBJ1-1, the V gene TRBV5-6; D might be TRBD1 (5 bases). V lost 3 bases, J lost 6 bases, and 6 bases lay in between. CDR3 length: 11 amino acids. Germline lookup yields CDR1 SGHDT and CDR2 YYEEEE.

The CDR3 spells CASAAGPSGRGTHNEQFF. In DNA form, the CDR3 reads TGTGCCAGTGCAGCGGGGCCTAGCGGGAGAGGGACCCACAATGAGCAGTTCTTC. This sequence joins TRBV7-3 and TRBJ2-1; 10 bases line up with TRBD2. CDR3 length: 18 amino acids. Germline V CDR1 and CDR2: SGHTA, FQGTGA. With V trimmed by 9 bases and J by 5 bases, 19 bases remained unmatched.

This clonotype was counted between two and nine times. This chain links TRBV20-1 with TRBJ2-1, with D hard to call. With 6 bases removed from V and 8 bases from J, the gap between germline ends came to 14 bases. This CDR3 spans 12 amino acids. The germline gives CDR1 DFQATT, CDR2 SNEGSKA (reference sequence). The CDR3 nucleotides read TGCAGTGCAAGACCCAGACCGGATGAGCAGTTCTTC. Its translation: CSARPRPDEQFF.

There are many counts of this clonotype. The DNA of the CDR3 is TGTGCCAGCAGCTCCCCCAGCGGGAGAGGTTACAATGAGCAGTTCTTC. This codes for CASSSPSGRGYNEQFF. This chain uses TRBV7-6 with TRBJ2-1, with 8 bases identical to TRBD2. The CDR3 runs 16 residues. V lost 4 bases and J lost 4; bases outside the gene matches: 9. Germline V gives CDR1 SGHVS, CDR2 FNYEAQ.

This clonotype was seen a handful of times. The chain links TRBV6-1 to TRBJ1-2; 9 nucleotides agree with TRBD1. V was clipped by 4 bases and J by 4 bases; unmatched bases: 13. CDR3 length: 17 amino acids. CDR1 and CDR2 from the germline V gene are MNHNS and SASEGT. CDR3 sequence (DNA): TGTGCCAGCAGTGCCGCCGGACAGGGGATAATAAGCTATGGCTACACCTTC. Protein product: CASSAAGQGIISYGYTF.

The sample holds many counts of this clonotype. The CDR3 here is CASSYSGTGPSRTYEQYF. The CDR3 DNA reads as TGTGCCAGCAGTTACTCTGGGACAGGGCCGTCGAGAACCTACGAGCAGTACTTC. The chain joins TRBV6-5 to TRBJ2-7; 9 bases align to TRBD1. From germline, CDR1 is MNHEY and CDR2 SVGAGI. The junction had 11 bases not matched to a gene; V was cut back by 0 bases and J by 2 bases. The CDR3 loop spans 18 amino acids.

The V call is TRBV19, the J call TRBJ2-3, with D possibly TRBD2 on 5 matching bases. With 3 bases removed from V and 2 bases from J, the gap between germline ends came to 12 bases. The CDR3 contains 15 residues. The germline gives CDR1 LNHDA, CDR2 SQIVND (reference sequence). This CDR3 is CASSIEGIFTDTQYF. The CDR3 coding sequence is TGTGCCAGTAGTATCGAGGGTATCTTCACAGATACGCAGTATTTT.

The CDR3 spells CASSRNFGELFF. CDR3 sequence (DNA): TGTGCCAGCAGTCGCAACTTCGGGGAGCTGTTTTTT. J is TRBJ2-2 and V is TRBV6-1; D gene uncertain. V shed 5 bases and J shed 7 bases, with 8 bases lying between them. The CDR3 totals 12 residues. In germline, CDR1 is MNHNS, CDR2 SASEGT.

This chain joins TRBV4-1 and TRBJ2-1; a weak D match, TRBD2 (5 bases). The V gene's germline CDR1 is MGHRA and CDR2 YSYEKL. The CDR3 sequence is 18 residues long. Trimming left V 1 base short and J 6 bases short, with 22 bases between. The CDR3, as DNA: TGCGCCAGCAGCCAAGTACTCCGAGTTAGCGCCCGAGGCAATGAGCAGTTCTTC. Protein product: CASSQVLRVSARGNEQFF.

The gene calls are TRBV7-6 and TRBJ2-7, with 8 bases matching TRBD1. The CDR3 extends over 14 amino acids. Trimming cost V 5 bases and J 6 bases; bases outside gene matches: 9. The germline gives CDR1 SGHVS, CDR2 FNYEAQ. CDR3 sequence (DNA): TGTGCCAGCAGCCGAGGACAGGGTGATGCCGAGCAGTACGTC. Encoded protein: CASSRGQGDAEQYV.

This chain joins TRBV5-4 and TRBJ2-5; 8 bases agree with TRBD1. Trimming took 4 bases from V and 5 from J; bases not matched to a gene: 7. There are 14 residues in the CDR3. Germline V gene data show CDR1 as SGHNT and CDR2 as YYREEE (reference sequence). The CDR3 sequence: CASSLRQGWETQYF. DNA for the CDR3: TGTGCCAGCAGCCTAAGACAGGGGTGGGAGACCCAGTACTTC.